What follows are 23 T cell receptor beta chains derived from one specimen sequenced in a study of blood T cell repertoires in COVID-19. Some clones are missing from TCRdb's copy, which holds only in-frame ones; the method was immunoSEQ multiplex PCR. Seen here are about 78,000 clones, 65% to 85% observed once, and the top ten hold 4.5% to 7%. The sequenced sample was peripheral blood. These receptors all stem from a man between 60 and 75 years old with active or convalescent COVID-19.

The V and J genes are TRBV30 and TRBJ1-2; D gene uncertain. V dropped 3 bases and J dropped 1 base, with 6 bases sitting between them. Looked up from germline, CDR1 is GTSNPN and CDR2 is SVGIG (reference sequence). The CDR3 contains 12 residues. The CDR3 DNA sequence: TGTGCCTGGAGGGGAGGTAACTATGGCTACACCTTC. Translation gives CAWRGGNYGYTF.

V and J are TRBV30 and TRBJ2-2; TRBD1 matches 8 bases. The trim removed 2 bases at V and 6 bases at J, leaving 2 bases unmatched. The CDR3 covers 13 residues. Germline V gene data show CDR1 as GTSNPN and CDR2 as SVGIG (reference sequence). This chain's CDR3 is CAWSIQGAGELFF. The CDR3 DNA reads as TGTGCCTGGAGTATACAGGGGGCCGGGGAGCTGTTTTTT.

The count of this clone is one. This sequence joins TRBV4-2 and TRBJ2-1, with TRBD1 matching 9 bases. The CDR3 is made up of 15 amino acids. CDR1 is LGHNA and CDR2 is YNFKEQ in the germline V gene. Trimming removed 1 base from V and 3 bases from J; junction bases left unmatched: 1. The CDR3 nucleotides are TGTGCCAGCAGCCAAGGGACAGGGGACTACAATGAGCAGTTCTTC. Translating gives CASSQGTGDYNEQFF.

This sequence joins TRBV19 and TRBJ1-2; maybe TRBD1 (5 bases). Germline V gives CDR1 LNHDA, CDR2 SQIVND (reference sequence). Trimming stripped 2 bases from V and 1 base from J, with 11 bases between. The CDR3 is 15 amino acids. The CDR3 DNA follows: TGTGCCAGTAGTATAAGGGGCCCCGGTAACTATGGCTACACCTTC. Translated, it gives CASSIRGPGNYGYTF.

This clone was observed once. The chain employs TRBV14 and TRBJ1-2; D is ambiguous. V was pared by 1 base and J by 8 bases, with 5 bases between. The germline gives CDR1 SGHDN, CDR2 FVKESK. CDR3 length: 11 residues. CDR3 loop: CASSQVGGYTF. The DNA for the CDR3 is TGTGCCAGCAGCCAAGTGGGCGGCTACACCTTC.

This clone was counted at least ten times. Other DNA sequences in this sample translate to the same CDR3. J is TRBJ1-2 and V is TRBV19; 7 nucleotides match TRBD1. Germline V gene data show CDR1 as LNHDA and CDR2 as SQIVND (reference sequence). The CDR3 spans 13 residues. V lost 6 bases, J lost 4 bases, and 5 bases stayed unmatched. DNA for the CDR3: TGTGCCAGTAGGAGACAGGGAAGCTATGGCTACACCTTC. Protein sequence: CASRRQGSYGYTF.

The chain links TRBV7-8 to TRBJ2-7; the match to TRBD1 covers 8 bases. The CDR3 extends over 15 amino acids. The germline V gene encodes CDR1 SGHVS and CDR2 FQNEAQ. V trimming: 4 bases; J trimming: 4 bases; junction bases outside the gene matches: 9. This CDR3 reads CASSSWTGKAYEQYF. DNA for the CDR3: TGTGCCAGCAGCTCCTGGACAGGGAAAGCGTACGAGCAGTACTTC. The full variable domain, rest sourced from reference TRBV7-8 and TRBJ2-7, is GAGVSQSPRYKVAKRGQDVALRCDPISGHVSLFWYQQALGQGPEFLTYFQNEAQLDKSGLPSDRFFAERPEGSVSTLKIQRTQQEDSAVYLCASSSWTGKAYEQYFGPGTRLTVT.

The rearrangement uses TRBV6-2 or TRBV6-3 and TRBJ2-1; possibly TRBD1 for D (6 bases). V dropped 5 bases and J dropped 1 base, with 15 bases sitting between them. CDR1 and CDR2 (germline): MNHEY, SVGEGT. The CDR3 covers 16 residues. This chain's CDR3 is CASSTRQVGSYNEQFF. For the CDR3, the DNA is TGTGCCAGCAGTACCCGACAGGTTGGGTCCTACAATGAGCAGTTCTTC.

The J gene is TRBJ1-4, the V gene TRBV27; no firm D call. The CDR3 spans 16 residues. The germline V gene encodes CDR1 MNHEY and CDR2 SMNVEV (reference sequence). Trimming pared 0 bases from V and 5 bases from J, leaving 13 bases between. The CDR3 nucleotides are TGTGCCAGCAGTTTATCGAGGGCGGCCCCCAATGAAAAACTGTTTTTT. Its translation: CASSLSRAAPNEKLFF. The entire variable domain, with the rest obtained from reference TRBV27 and TRBJ1-4, is as follows: EAQVTQNPRYLITVTGKKLTVTCSQNMNHEYMSWYRQDPGLGLRQIYYSMNVEVTDKGDVPEGYKVSRKEKRNFPLILESPSPNQTSLYFCASSLSRAAPNEKLFFGSGTQLSVL.

This chain connects TRBV7-2 to TRBJ2-2, with D possibly being TRBD2 (6 bases). Trimming left V 1 base short and J 0 bases short, with 6 bases between. This CDR3 has 15 amino acids. The germline CDR1 and CDR2 sequences are SGHTA and FQGNSA. CDR3 coding DNA: TGTGCCAGCAGCTTAGGGGGGGCGAACACCGGGGAGCTGTTTTTT. Translating gives CASSLGGANTGELFF.

This chain uses TRBV3-1 (or the pseudogene TRBV3-2) with TRBJ1-4, with 7 bases matching TRBD1. The germline V gene encodes CDR1 LGHDT and CDR2 YNNKEL (reference sequence). This CDR3 is built from 14 residues. Trimming cost V 2 bases and J 11 bases; bases outside gene matches: 8. The CDR3 sequence: CASSQQGGPGKLFF. The CDR3 DNA is TGTGCCAGCAGCCAACAGGGGGGCCCTGGGAAACTGTTTTTT.

J is TRBJ1-5 and V is TRBV21-1; the table's D call, TRBD1, was not checked against the DNA. TRBV21-1 is shown as a pseudogene. This CDR3 has 16 residues. As DNA, the CDR3 is TGTGCCAGCAGCAGCCTGGGCCGGGACAGTAATCAGCCCCAGCATTTT. Amino acids: CASSSLGRDSNQPQHF.

By share, this clone ranks as medium-sized (0.01 to 0.1%). The genes are TRBV6-5 and TRBJ1-5; 7 bases map to TRBD1. In germline, CDR1 is MNHEY, CDR2 SVGAGI. The CDR3 has 14 amino acids. The trim removed 6 bases at V and 10 bases at J, leaving 12 bases unmatched. The CDR3 sequence is CASSRTGPLSPQHF. For the CDR3, the DNA is TGTGCCAGCAGCCGGACAGGCCCTTTGAGTCCCCAGCATTTT.

V gene TRBV4-1 combines with J gene TRBJ1-1; 11 bases agree with TRBD1. The V gene end was trimmed by 1 base and the J gene end by 4 bases; junction bases not matched to a gene: 2. The length of the CDR3 is 15 residues. The V gene's germline CDR1 is MGHRA and CDR2 YSYEKL. CDR3 residues: CASSQVGQGGTEAFF. As DNA, the CDR3 is TGCGCCAGCAGCCAAGTGGGACAGGGGGGCACTGAAGCTTTCTTT.

The chain recombines TRBV19 with TRBJ2-1; 14 nucleotides line up with TRBD2. The germline CDR1 and CDR2 sequences are LNHDA and SQIVND (reference sequence). V was clipped by 3 bases and J by 8 bases; unmatched bases: 9. This CDR3 is 17 amino acids long. The CDR3 loop reads CASSIRRLAGGRYEQFF. CDR3 in DNA: TGTGCCAGTAGTATCAGGCGACTAGCGGGGGGGCGCTATGAGCAGTTCTTC.

This chain uses TRBV12-3 or TRBV12-4 with TRBJ1-2, with D perhaps matching TRBD1 (5 bases). This CDR3 is 11 amino acids long. The germline V and J ends were trimmed by 6 bases and 4 bases, with 6 bases remaining between them. The CDR3 reads CASRQAYGYTF. The CDR3 DNA is TGTGCCAGCAGACAGGCCTATGGCTACACCTTC.

The chain couples TRBV5-1 to TRBJ1-2, with TRBD1 matching 7 bases. The V gene's germline CDR1 is SGHRS and CDR2 YFSETQ. The junction had 4 bases not matched to a gene; V was cut back by 0 bases and J by 5 bases. The CDR3 totals 14 residues. CDR3 sequence: CASSLAATGYGYTF. The CDR3 nucleotides read TGCGCCAGCAGCTTGGCCGCGACAGGGTATGGCTACACCTTC.

The chain couples TRBV3-1 (or the pseudogene TRBV3-2) to TRBJ2-2; 7 positions match TRBD1. CDR1 LGHDT and CDR2 YNNKEL come from the germline V gene (reference sequence). Trimming took 4 bases from V and 5 from J; bases not matched to a gene: 4. The CDR3 is 14 residues long. The CDR3 protein is CASSPARGTGELFF. The CDR3, as DNA: TGTGCCAGCAGCCCCGCCAGGGGGACCGGGGAGCTGTTTTTT.

This rearrangement joins TRBV11-1 to TRBJ2-1, with TRBD2 as a possible D gene (5 bases). The CDR3 sequence is 17 residues long. The V and J ends lost 0 bases and 0 bases respectively, with 12 bases between them. The germline CDR1 and CDR2 sequences are SGHAT and FQDESV (reference sequence). The CDR3 region has the DNA TGTGCCAGCAGCTTAGCAGGGCGGGCTAGCTCCTACAATGAGCAGTTCTTC. Protein sequence: CASSLAGRASSYNEQFF.

The J gene is TRBJ1-5, the V gene TRBV19, with D possibly TRBD1 on 5 matching bases. The CDR3 has 18 residues. Trimming stripped 6 bases from V and 6 bases from J, with 27 bases between. Germline V gene lookup returns CDR1 LNHDA and CDR2 SQIVND (reference sequence). In nucleotides, the CDR3 is TGTGCCAGTAGCCCAGGGAGGCAGGAGAAGGGTAGAAGTCAGCCCCAGCATTTT. As protein: CASSPGRQEKGRSQPQHF. Filled out from reference TRBV19 and TRBJ1-5, the complete variable domain reads DGGITQSPKYLFRKEGQNVTLSCEQNLNHDAMYWYRQDPGQGLRLIYYSQIVNDFQKGDIAEGYSVSREKKESFPLTVTSAQKNPTAFYLCASSPGRQEKGRSQPQHFGDGTRLSIL.

The V and J genes are TRBV19 and TRBJ1-1, with a possible D match to TRBD1 (5 bases). Germline CDR1 reads LNHDA; CDR2 reads SQIVND (reference sequence). This CDR3 has 15 residues. The V end was cut by 6 bases, the J end by 5 bases, with 19 bases between. In nucleotides, the CDR3 is TGTGCCAGTAGGGAAACAGGCCCGGGCCGGACTGAAGCTTTCTTT. Translated, it gives CASRETGPGRTEAFF.

In its sample, this clone was seen a few times. The chain has TRBV18 and TRBJ2-2; no definite D call. There are 14 residues in the CDR3. CDR1 and CDR2 (germline): KGHSH, LQKENI. V lost 2 bases and J 3 bases, leaving 7 bases between the germline ends. The CDR3 nucleotides are TGTGCCAGCTCACCAGGGCTGGACACCGGGGAGCTGTTTTTT. It translates to CASSPGLDTGELFF.

Comments on this clone: Compared with germline, one end of the junction differs, possibly owing to a read error. The chain recombines TRBV7-7 with TRBJ1-1; 7 bases align to TRBD1. The CDR3 is 13 amino acids. Germline V CDR1 and CDR2: SSHAT, FNYEAQ (reference sequence). The CDR3 DNA sequence: TGTGCTAGCAGCCCAGGGGGTATGACTGAAGCTTTCTTT. Translating gives CASSPGGMTEAFF.